This TCR beta chain was captured by sequencing in a study of T-cell reconstitution after alpha-beta-depleted transplantation in children. Trimming took off 7 bases at V and 3 bases at J, with 16 bases between the two ends. Germline CDR1 is MNHNS and CDR2 is SASEGT. The CDR3 loop spans 15 amino acids. Molecular barcoding with unique molecular identifiers was used for the TCRbeta library. TCRdb re-derived calls from the PCR reads in MiXCR, one entry per CDR3 protein. Seen here are about 540,000 distinct CDR3 sequences, around 20% observed once, and the top ten hold 2.5% to 3.5%. Sample: PBMCs from the stem cell graft donor, taken from the stem cell graft. The V gene is TRBV6-1, the J gene TRBJ2-1; D remains unclear. The TCR was taken from a human donor who donated a stem cell graft to a child with acute lymphoblastic leukemia. The chain's CDR3 is CASTGAPFNYNEQFF. As DNA, the CDR3 is TGTGCCAGCACCGGCGCTCCATTCAACTACAATGAGCAGTTCTTC.